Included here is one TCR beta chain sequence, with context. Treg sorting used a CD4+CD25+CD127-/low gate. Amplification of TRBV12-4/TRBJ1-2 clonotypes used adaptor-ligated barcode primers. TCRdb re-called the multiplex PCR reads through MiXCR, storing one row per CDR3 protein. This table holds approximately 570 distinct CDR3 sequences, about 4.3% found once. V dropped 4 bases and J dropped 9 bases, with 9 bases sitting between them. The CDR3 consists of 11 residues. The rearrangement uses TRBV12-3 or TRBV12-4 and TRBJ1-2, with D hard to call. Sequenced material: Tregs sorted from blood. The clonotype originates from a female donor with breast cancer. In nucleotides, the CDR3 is TGTGCCAGCAGTTGGACTGTGAGCTACACCTTC. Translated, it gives CASSWTVSYTF.